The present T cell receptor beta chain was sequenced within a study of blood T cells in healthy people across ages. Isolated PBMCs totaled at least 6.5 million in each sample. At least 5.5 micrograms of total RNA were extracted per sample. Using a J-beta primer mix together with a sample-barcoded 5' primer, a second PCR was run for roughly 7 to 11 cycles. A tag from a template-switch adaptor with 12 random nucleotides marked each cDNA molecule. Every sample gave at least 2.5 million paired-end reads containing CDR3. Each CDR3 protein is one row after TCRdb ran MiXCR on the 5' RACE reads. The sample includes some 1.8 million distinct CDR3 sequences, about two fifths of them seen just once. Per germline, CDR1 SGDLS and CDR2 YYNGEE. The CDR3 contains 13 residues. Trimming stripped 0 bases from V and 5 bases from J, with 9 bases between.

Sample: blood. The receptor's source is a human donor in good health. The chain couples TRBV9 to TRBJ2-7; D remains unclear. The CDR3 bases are TGTGCCAGCAGCGTAGACCTTGCGGACGAGCAGTACTTC. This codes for CASSVDLADEQYF.